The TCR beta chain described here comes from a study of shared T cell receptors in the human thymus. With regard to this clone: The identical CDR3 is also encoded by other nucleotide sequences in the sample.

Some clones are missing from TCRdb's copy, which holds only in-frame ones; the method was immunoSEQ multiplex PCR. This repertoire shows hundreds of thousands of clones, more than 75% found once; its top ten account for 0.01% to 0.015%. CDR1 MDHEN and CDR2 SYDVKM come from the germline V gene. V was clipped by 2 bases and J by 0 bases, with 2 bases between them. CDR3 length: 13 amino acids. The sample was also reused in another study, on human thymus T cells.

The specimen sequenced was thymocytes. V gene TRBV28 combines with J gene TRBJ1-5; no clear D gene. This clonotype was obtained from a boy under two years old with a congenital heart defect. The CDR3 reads CASSLRSNQPQHF. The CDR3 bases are TGTGCCAGCAGTTTACGTAGCAATCAGCCCCAGCATTTT.